The entry below gives a single T cell receptor (beta chain) sequence along with its context. With random hexamers, roughly 0.45 to 1 ug RNA was reverse transcribed. TCRdb re-analysed the immunoSEQ multiplex PCR reads in MiXCR, keeping a single row per CDR3 protein. The sample has approximately 150,000 distinct CDR3 sequences, 85% to 95% seen once. There are 14 residues in the CDR3. J gave up 13 bases and V 2 bases, and 6 bases lay outside the gene matches. Per the germline V gene, CDR1 is MNHNS and CDR2 is SASEGT. These data belong to a study of CD8 T cells in Susac syndrome. Relapsing-remitting disease, either stable or active, was present in the treatment-naive patients who were the multiple sclerosis controls.

The genes are TRBV6-1 and TRBJ1-6; 9 positions match TRBD1. The sample taken for sequencing was CD4+ T cells from PBMCs. The TCR was taken from a human donor with multiple sclerosis. The CDR3 bases are TGTGCCAGCAGTGAATGGGACAGGGAGACGCCCCTCCACTTT. It yields the protein CASSEWDRETPLHF.